The 15 T cell receptor beta chains below all came from one sample that was sequenced in a study of control samples from healthy donors and cancer patients. Here immunoSEQ multiplex PCR was the method, and the copy in TCRdb shows in-frame clones only, minus some. The sample consists of 250,000 to 300,000 clones, around 80% of them appearing once. Material for sequencing was PBMCs. The receptors were gathered from a woman aged 60 to 75 with lung cancer.

This clone showed up just once. The gene calls are TRBV7-3 and TRBJ2-3; TRBD2 aligns across 8 bases. CDR1 is SGHTA and CDR2 is FQGTGA in the germline V gene. CDR3 length equals 16 residues. Germline trimming cut 4 bases from V and 2 bases from J; bases unmatched to any gene: 8. The CDR3, as DNA: TGTGCCAGCAGCTCCATAGCGGGGCTATCCACAGATACGCAGTATTTT. It codes for CASSSIAGLSTDTQYF.

This rearrangement joins TRBV19 to TRBJ2-2; D is unclear. Germline V CDR1 and CDR2: LNHDA, SQIVND (reference sequence). The CDR3 spans 16 residues. V was pared by 3 bases and J by 5 bases, with 16 bases between. This CDR3 is CASSIRPKETTGELFF. The CDR3 DNA reads as TGTGCCAGTAGTATCCGACCAAAAGAGACAACCGGGGAGCTGTTTTTT.

V and J are TRBV6-5 and TRBJ1-6; D gene ambiguous. This CDR3 is 14 amino acids long. The V end was cut by 6 bases, the J end by 6 bases, with 12 bases between. The germline CDR1 and CDR2 sequences are MNHEY and SVGAGI. The CDR3 here is CASRPDGSNSPLHF. The CDR3 DNA reads TGTGCCAGCAGACCGGACGGCAGTAATTCACCCCTCCACTTT.

The chain is built from TRBV4-1 and TRBJ2-5; 10 nucleotides agree with TRBD2. CDR1 MGHRA and CDR2 YSYEKL come from the germline V gene. V dropped 2 bases and J dropped 3; count of bases not matched to a gene: 6. This CDR3 contains 16 residues. The CDR3 protein is CASSQFGSGGKETQYF. The CDR3 DNA follows: TGCGCCAGCAGCCAATTCGGTAGCGGGGGGAAAGAGACCCAGTACTTC.

This clone occurred a few times. V and J are TRBV7-2 and TRBJ1-5; D call uncertain. From germline, CDR1 is SGHTA and CDR2 FQGNSA. Trimming removed 5 bases from V and 6 bases from J, with 11 bases in between. The CDR3 runs to 13 residues. The DNA of the CDR3 is TGTGCCAGCAGCCGGGAAGCGGCTCAGCCCCAGCATTTT. Its protein is CASSREAAQPQHF.

This chain links TRBV5-4 with TRBJ2-1; 9 bases agree with TRBD2. The CDR3 is made up of 17 amino acids. V was clipped by 0 bases and J by 0 bases; unmatched bases: 4. Looked up from germline, CDR1 is SGHNT and CDR2 is YYREEE (reference sequence). In DNA form, the CDR3 reads TGTGCCAGCAGCTTGGGTAGCGGGAGCCCCTCCTACAATGAGCAGTTCTTC. It encodes CASSLGSGSPSYNEQFF.

J is TRBJ1-1 and V is TRBV7-5. TRBV7-5 is termed a pseudogene. The CDR3 spans 14 residues. The CDR3 loop is CARSLEGGGTEAFF. DNA for the CDR3: TGTGCCAGAAGCTTAGAAGGGGGAGGCACTGAAGCTTTCTTT.

The chain carries TRBV28 and TRBJ2-1; 10 nucleotides agree with TRBD1. Germline CDR1 is MDHEN and CDR2 is SYDVKM. V gave up 6 bases and J gave up 10 bases; unmatched junction bases: 6. The CDR3 consists of 13 residues. For the CDR3, the DNA is TGTGCCAGCAGGGGGACAGGGGTAGGGGAGCAGTTCTTC. Protein: CASRGTGVGEQFF.

This chain joins TRBV12-3 or TRBV12-4 and TRBJ1-3; possibly TRBD1 for D (5 bases). CDR3 length: 11 residues. The CDR3 region is CGGASGNTIYF. The CDR3 region has the DNA TGTGGAGGGGCCTCTGGAAACACCATATATTTT.

The chain recombines TRBV2 with TRBJ2-5; weak D call: TRBD2 (5 bases). The CDR3 contains 14 residues. V lost 2 bases to trimming and J lost 5 bases, with 12 bases between them. CDR1 and CDR2 (germline): SNHLY, FYNNEI. The CDR3 DNA follows: TGTGCCAGCAGTGAATATACGGGCGGGGAGACCCAGTACTTC. The encoded protein is CASSEYTGGETQYF. Full variable domain (missing parts from reference TRBV2 and TRBJ2-5): EPEVTQTPSHQVTQMGQEVILRCVPISNHLYFYWYRQILGQKVEFLVSFYNNEISEKSEIFDDQFSVERPDGSNFTLKIRSTKLEDSAMYFCASSEYTGGETQYFGPGTRLLVL.

The V gene is TRBV4-2, the J gene TRBJ1-4, with D unclear. Germline loops: CDR1 LGHNA, CDR2 YNFKEQ. This CDR3 is built from 16 residues. Trimming pared 1 base from V and 0 bases from J, leaving 9 bases between. The CDR3 loop is CASSQAMGATNEKLFF. The CDR3 coding sequence is TGTGCCAGCAGCCAAGCCATGGGTGCAACTAATGAAAAACTGTTTTTT.

This clone has a single count. The chain carries TRBV20-1 and TRBJ2-2; 8 bases are a match to TRBD2. Germline loops: CDR1 DFQATT, CDR2 SNEGSKA (reference sequence). CDR3 length equals 14 residues. V lost 3 bases and J lost 1; bases outside the gene matches: 1. The CDR3 reads CSASRGGNTGELFF. The CDR3 DNA sequence: TGCAGTGCTAGTCGGGGGGGGAACACCGGGGAGCTGTTTTTT.

The J gene is TRBJ1-1, the V gene TRBV19; the D is unclear. There are 16 residues in the CDR3. Germline CDR1 LNHDA, CDR2 SQIVND (reference sequence). The V end was cut by 5 bases, the J end by 0 bases, with 16 bases between. CDR3 coding DNA: TGTGCCAGTAGTCATCGGGAAGTACGTGTGAACACTGAAGCTTTCTTT. The encoded protein is CASSHREVRVNTEAFF.

This chain joins TRBV4-1 and TRBJ1-1; 8 bases agree with TRBD1. CDR3 length: 14 residues. The J segment lost 3 bases and the V segment lost 2 bases, leaving 2 bases of the junction unmatched. CDR1 MGHRA and CDR2 YSYEKL come from the germline V gene. The CDR3 DNA follows: TGCGCCAGCAGCCAACAGGGGGCCTACACTGAAGCTTTCTTT. Translating gives CASSQQGAYTEAFF.

The gene calls are TRBV27 and TRBJ2-7; 10 nucleotides align to TRBD2. CDR1 is MNHEY and CDR2 is SMNVEV in the germline V gene (reference sequence). The ends lost 8 bases at V and 0 bases at J; junction bases unmatched: 7. The CDR3 has 15 residues. This chain's CDR3 is CASGFSGRSSYEQYF. The CDR3 DNA reads as TGTGCCAGCGGCTTTAGCGGGAGGAGCTCCTACGAGCAGTACTTC.